The entry below gives a single T cell receptor (beta chain) sequence along with its context. Its antigen is unknown. Measured with immunoSEQ multiplex PCR; TCRdb has only the in-frame clones, and not every one. Among approximately 100,000 clones, 75% to 95% were seen once, and the ten largest hold roughly 1.4%. The data derive from a study of T cell responses to AZD1222 COVID-19 vaccine. Study results and caveats: Targets within unmutated variant regions were reportedly found for nearly half of spike-specific TCRs. Repertoires in all cases were sampled only once the peak T cell response had passed. Spike-specific TCRs gained breadth and depth after people received two AZD1222 doses. White British ancestry dominated among donors, who included more females, and clonal diversity was possibly underestimated.

Sequenced material: peripheral blood, taken on day 0 of AZD1222 vaccination. The receptor's source is an adult in good health.

This CDR3 reads CASSLGLLRYGYTF. The CDR3 nucleotides read TGTGCCAGCAGCTTAGGGTTATTACGGTATGGCTACACCTTC. The V call is TRBV7-2, the J call TRBJ1-2; unclear D gene. V was trimmed by 1 base and J by 5 bases, leaving 11 bases between them. The V gene's germline CDR1 is SGHTA and CDR2 FQGNSA. The CDR3 has 14 residues.